This record concerns one T cell receptor (beta chain) sequence. Its antigen remains unknown. This specimen comes from a study of OX40 agonist ivuxolimab in advanced cancers. Turning to the study itself: The patients' treatment was ivuxolimab, an agonistic anti-OX40 (CD134) antibody. Prior therapy, whether anti-PD-1, anti-PD-L1 or anti-CTLA-4, was allowed, and 30% to 40% had some. Findings and limits, study-wide: Normalized T-cell clonal expansion was also low in some nonresponders.

The V gene's germline CDR1 is SGHRS and CDR2 YFSETQ. The trim removed 0 bases at V and 4 bases at J, leaving 6 bases unmatched. This CDR3 spans 16 amino acids. Using immunoSEQ multiplex PCR, the repertoire was profiled, and TCRdb retains in-frame clones only, with some absent. This sample carries 70,000 to 90,000 clones, around 81% of them seen once, and the ten largest clones take roughly 1.9%. Exclusion applied to patients with autoimmune disease history or systemic immunosuppression. This sample comprised CD4+ or CD8+ T cells sorted from blood, obtained in a trial of the OX40 agonist ivuxolimab. V usage is TRBV5-1 and J usage is TRBJ2-3; 9 bases fit TRBD2. The receptor comes from an adult with an advanced solid tumor such as melanoma, head and neck, liver or kidney cancer. CDR3: CASSLVPLAGSDTQYF. In DNA form, the CDR3 reads TGCGCCAGCAGCTTGGTCCCGCTAGCGGGGTCAGATACGCAGTATTTT.